These 22 T cell receptor beta chains came from one sample sequenced in a study of T cells after yellow fever vaccination. TCRdb ran MiXCR on the 5' RACE reads and lists one entry per CDR3 protein. The sample has a few hundred thousand distinct CDR3 sequences, roughly a sixth seen once. Sequenced here: PBMCs, sampled 5 days after the first yellow fever vaccination. The source of these receptors is a man aged 18 to 30 who received the YFV17D yellow fever vaccine.

The chain has TRBV7-2 and TRBJ1-2; 10 bases map to TRBD1. CDR3 length: 16 amino acids. V lost 4 bases, J lost 3 bases, and 8 bases stayed unmatched. Germline assignment: CDR1 SGHTA and CDR2 FQGNSA. This CDR3 is CASSSVAGTGDYGYTF. The CDR3 nucleotides are TGTGCCAGCAGCTCCGTAGCGGGGACAGGGGACTATGGCTACACCTTC.

V is TRBV9 and J is TRBJ1-1, with D hard to call. The V and J ends lost 4 bases and 6 bases respectively, with 10 bases between them. CDR3 length: 12 amino acids. Germline assignment: CDR1 SGDLS and CDR2 YYNGEE. CDR3 in DNA: TGTGCCAGCAGCCCTGAGGGAGCTGAAGCTTTCTTT. Translating gives CASSPEGAEAFF.

This sequence joins TRBV7-2 and TRBJ1-1; 7 positions agree with TRBD1. V was pared by 10 bases and J by 5 bases, with 13 bases of the junction left unmatched. Germline V gene sequence: CDR1 SGHTA, CDR2 FQGNSA. The CDR3 is 14 amino acids. The CDR3 sequence is CATRRAGGTTEAFF. The CDR3, as DNA: TGTGCCACCCGCCGGGCAGGGGGAACGACTGAAGCTTTCTTT.

The V call is TRBV12-5, the J call TRBJ2-1, with 11 bases lining up with TRBD2. Germline V gives CDR1 LGHNT, CDR2 FRNRAP. J gave up 4 bases and V 2 bases, and 4 bases lay outside the gene matches. The CDR3 length is 16 residues. The chain's CDR3 is CASGLLLAGVYNEQFF. The CDR3 DNA sequence: TGTGCTAGTGGTTTGCTACTAGCGGGGGTGTACAATGAGCAGTTCTTC.

The rearrangement joins TRBV2 to TRBJ2-7, with D unresolved. The CDR3 runs 17 residues. V was clipped by 0 bases and J by 2 bases, with 17 bases between them. The V gene's germline CDR1 is SNHLY and CDR2 FYNNEI. CDR3 coding DNA: TGTGCCAGCAGTGAAGCGCTTCGGGCAGTCCAACCCTACGAGCAGTACTTC. Translation: CASSEALRAVQPYEQYF.

The chain has TRBV29-1 and TRBJ2-1; 7 nucleotides align to TRBD2. Per germline, CDR1 SQVTM and CDR2 ANQGSEA. After removal of 1 base from V and 0 bases from J, the junction contained 9 bases not matched to a gene. The CDR3 has 17 amino acids. The CDR3, as DNA: TGCAGCGTTGAAGGCCGGTTCGGGGGGAGCTCCTACAATGAGCAGTTCTTC. This encodes CSVEGRFGGSSYNEQFF.

The CDR3 DNA is TGTGCCAGCAGCGGGACAGGGTCTTCCTACAATGAGCAGTTCTTC. This encodes CASSGTGSSYNEQFF. The chain employs TRBV9 and TRBJ2-1, with 8 nucleotides matching TRBD1. The CDR3 is 15 residues long. The J segment lost 1 base and the V segment lost 3 bases, leaving 3 bases of the junction unmatched. Looked up from germline, CDR1 is SGDLS and CDR2 is YYNGEE.

The chain is built from TRBV7-2 and TRBJ1-1; no reliable D call. The CDR3 runs 12 residues. CDR1 is SGHTA, CDR2 FQGNSA, per germline. V lost 5 bases and J 7 bases, leaving 11 bases between the germline ends. CDR3 amino acids: CASSPRDNEAFF. The CDR3 DNA reads as TGTGCCAGCAGCCCCAGAGACAATGAAGCTTTCTTT.

The chain joins TRBV2 to TRBJ1-6, with 12 bases aligning to TRBD1. Unmatched junction bases numbered 4, after V lost 6 bases and J lost 10 bases. The CDR3 runs to 14 residues. Germline CDR1 reads SNHLY; CDR2 reads FYNNEI. DNA for the CDR3: TGTGCCAGCAGAGGGGACAGGGGGCGATCACCCCTCCACTTT. Protein product: CASRGDRGRSPLHF. Full variable domain (rest looked up from reference TRBV2 and TRBJ1-6): EPEVTQTPSHQVTQMGQEVILRCVPISNHLYFYWYRQILGQKVEFLVSFYNNEISEKSEIFDDQFSVERPDGSNFTLKIRSTKLEDSAMYFCASRGDRGRSPLHFGNGTRLTVT.

This chain connects TRBV14 to TRBJ2-6; 7 bases match TRBD1. The CDR3 consists of 18 residues. Germline V CDR1 and CDR2: SGHDN, FVKESK. V lost 4 bases, J lost 0 bases, and 9 bases stayed unmatched. The CDR3 region has the DNA TGTGCCAGCAGCCGCCACAGGGGCCCTATCTCTGGGGCCAACGTCCTGACTTTC. Translation gives CASSRHRGPISGANVLTF.

This clonotype has more than one count but fewer than ten. The chain has TRBV25-1 and TRBJ2-1; D unresolved. The CDR3 sequence is 10 residues long. Germline V gene data show CDR1 as MGHDK and CDR2 as SYGVNS. V gave up 6 bases and J gave up 6 bases, with 3 bases separating them. Here the CDR3 reads CASSANEQFF. The CDR3 DNA reads as TGTGCCAGCAGCGCCAATGAGCAGTTCTTC.

This sequence joins TRBV28 and TRBJ2-5; D is unresolved. In germline, CDR1 is MDHEN, CDR2 SYDVKM. V lost 3 bases to trimming and J lost 1 base, with 6 bases between them. There are 13 residues in the CDR3. In nucleotides, the CDR3 is TGTGCCAGCAGTTTTCCGGTCCAAGAGACCCAGTACTTC. Translating it yields CASSFPVQETQYF.

The V call is TRBV5-4, the J call TRBJ2-2; 10 bases line up with TRBD1. Germline V CDR1 and CDR2: SGHNT, YYREEE (reference sequence). The V segment lost 0 bases and the J segment 5 bases; nucleotides outside the gene matches: 22. The CDR3 extends over 22 amino acids. The CDR3 DNA sequence: TGTGCCAGCAGCTTGGTTCAAACCACGGAGACAGGGGGCGAGAAATGGACCGGGGAGCTGTTTTTT. Translation: CASSLVQTTETGGEKWTGELFF.

The rearrangement links TRBV20-1 to TRBJ2-1; D not certain. The CDR3 has 10 residues. The ends were cut back, 8 bases at V and 8 bases at J, with 10 bases in the middle. Per the germline V gene, CDR1 is DFQATT and CDR2 is SNEGSKA (reference sequence). CDR3 sequence reads: CSSYSDEQFF. DNA of the CDR3: TGCAGTTCCTATTCGGATGAGCAGTTCTTC.

The table lists this clonotype with a few counts. V gene TRBV20-1 combines with J gene TRBJ2-3; 8 nucleotides line up with TRBD1. Germline V gene data show CDR1 as DFQATT and CDR2 as SNEGSKA (reference sequence). The CDR3 contains 14 residues. Trimming cost V 5 bases and J 2 bases; bases outside gene matches: 6. This chain's CDR3 is CSAYPGGPTDTQYF. CDR3 bases: TGCAGTGCTTACCCAGGGGGCCCCACAGATACGCAGTATTTT.

The chain joins TRBV28 to TRBJ2-3; weak D call: TRBD2 (6 bases). Germline V gene data show CDR1 as MDHEN and CDR2 as SYDVKM. The CDR3 is 13 amino acids. Trimming took off 5 bases at V and 9 bases at J, with 15 bases between the two ends. As DNA, the CDR3 is TGTGCCAGCAGTACCGGACTATCCCACACGCAGTATTTT. Protein: CASSTGLSHTQYF.

This chain connects TRBV4-2 to TRBJ2-6, with D tentatively TRBD1 or TRBD2 (5 bases each). Trimming removed 5 bases at V and 0 bases at J, with 11 bases between. CDR3 length: 16 residues. Germline CDR1 reads LGHNA; CDR2 reads YNFKEQ. The CDR3 nucleotides read TGTGCCAGCAGCGACCGGGACGGCTCTGGGGCCAACGTCCTGACTTTC. It yields the protein CASSDRDGSGANVLTF.

This chain uses TRBV5-1 with TRBJ1-6, with D maybe TRBD1 (6 bases). Germline CDR1 and CDR2: SGHRS and YFSETQ. The CDR3 extends over 16 amino acids. V lost 0 bases, J lost 3 bases, and 10 bases lay in between. The CDR3 protein is CASSLEVDSYNSPLHF. The CDR3 DNA is TGCGCCAGCAGCTTGGAAGTGGACAGCTATAATTCACCCCTCCACTTT.

The chain employs TRBV20-1 and TRBJ1-5; D is unresolved. Per the germline V gene, CDR1 is DFQATT and CDR2 is SNEGSKA (reference sequence). Trimming removed 2 bases from V and 10 bases from J, with 12 bases in between. The CDR3 has 12 amino acids. The DNA for the CDR3 is TGCAGTGCTAGACAGGCCCTAGGACCCCAGCATTTT. Protein sequence: CSARQALGPQHF.

This clonotype appeared a few times. A much larger clone sits a single nucleotide away, making a read error possible. The chain is built from TRBV11-2 and TRBJ1-1; 10 bases map to TRBD1. V was pared by 6 bases and J by 3 bases, with 1 base of the junction left unmatched. CDR1 and CDR2 from the germline V gene are SGHAT and FQNNGV. CDR3 length equals 13 residues. CDR3 amino acids: CASSGQGDTEAFF. The DNA for the CDR3 is TGTGCCAGCAGTGGACAGGGGGACACTGAAGCTTTCTTT. The full variable domain, with the rest looked up from reference TRBV11-2 and TRBJ1-1, is EAGVAQSPRYKIIEKRQSVAFWCNPISGHATLYWYQQILGQGPKLLIQFQNNGVVDDSQLPKDRFSAERLKGVDSTLKIQPAKLEDSAVYLCASSGQGDTEAFFGQGTRLTVV.

A note on this clonotype: Sequence at one end of the junction differs from germline and may be a read error. The chain uses TRBV12-3 or TRBV12-4 and TRBJ2-1; either TRBD1 or TRBD2 may supply D (6 bases each). This CDR3 contains 12 residues. CDR3 in DNA: TGTGCCAGCAGTGGAGGGGGAGCCCTCAGCCAATTC. This encodes CASSGGGALSQF.

The CDR3 coding sequence is TGTGCCAGTAGTACTCGCTCGGGGGGCTGGAATCAGCCCCAGCATTTT. Its protein product is CASSTRSGGWNQPQHF. The chain combines TRBV19 with TRBJ1-5; TRBD1 might be the D (6 bases). The germline V gene has CDR1 LNHDA and CDR2 SQIVND (reference sequence). Trimming took off 4 bases at V and 4 bases at J, with 17 bases between the two ends. This CDR3 is built from 16 residues.